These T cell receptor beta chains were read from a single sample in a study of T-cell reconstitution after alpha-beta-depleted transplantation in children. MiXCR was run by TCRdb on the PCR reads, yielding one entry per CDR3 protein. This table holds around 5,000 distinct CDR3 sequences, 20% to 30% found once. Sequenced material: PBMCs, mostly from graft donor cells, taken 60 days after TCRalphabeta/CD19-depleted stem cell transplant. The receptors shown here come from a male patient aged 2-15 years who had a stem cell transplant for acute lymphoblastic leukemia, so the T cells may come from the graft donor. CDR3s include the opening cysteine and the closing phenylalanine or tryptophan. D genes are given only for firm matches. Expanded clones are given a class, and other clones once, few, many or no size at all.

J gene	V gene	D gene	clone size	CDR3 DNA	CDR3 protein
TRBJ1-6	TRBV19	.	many	TGTGCCAGTAGGGTGGATTGGGCTTCACCCCTCCACTTT	CASRVDWASPLHF
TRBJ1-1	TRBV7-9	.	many	TGTGCCAGCAGCTTAGGATTGACTACTGAAGCTTTCTTT	CASSLGLTTEAFF
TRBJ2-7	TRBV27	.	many	TGTGCCAGCAGTTGGGGGCCCCAAAATTACGAGCAGTACTTC	CASSWGPQNYEQYF
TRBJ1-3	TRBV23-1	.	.	TGCGCCAGCAGTCAGATCTCTGGAAACACCATATATTTT	CASSQISGNTIYF
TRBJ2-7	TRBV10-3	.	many	TGTGCCATCAGTGAGTCGGGGGTCGACTACGAGCAGTACTTC	CAISESGVDYEQYF
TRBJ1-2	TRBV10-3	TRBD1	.	TGTGCCATCAGTGAGTCCGCAGGGGGCAATGGCTACACCTTC	CAISESAGGNGYTF
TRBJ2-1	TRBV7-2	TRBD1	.	TGTGCCAGCAGCTTAGTGGATCTTGGGACAGTCGAGCAGTTCTTC	CASSLVDLGTVEQFF
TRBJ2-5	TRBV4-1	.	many	TGCGCCAGCAGCCAAGATAACGAAGAGACCCAGTACTTC	CASSQDNEETQYF
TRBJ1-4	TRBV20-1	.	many	TGCAGTGCTAGAGATGGAATGGGTCGGAAACTGTTTTTT	CSARDGMGRKLFF
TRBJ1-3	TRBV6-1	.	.	TGTGCCAGCAGTCTTCCCAGACACGAGACCTCTGGAAACACCATATATTTT	CASSLPRHETSGNTIYF
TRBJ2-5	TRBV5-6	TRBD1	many	TGTGCCAGCAGCTTACCGGGACAGGGAGGGGAGACCCAGTACTTC	CASSLPGQGGETQYF
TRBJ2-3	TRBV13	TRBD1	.	TGTGCCAGCAGCCCGAGAGACAGGGGAGATACGCAGTATTTT	CASSPRDRGDTQYF
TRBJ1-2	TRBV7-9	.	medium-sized	TGTGCCAGCAGCTTGGGCAGGGACTATGGCTACACCTTC	CASSLGRDYGYTF
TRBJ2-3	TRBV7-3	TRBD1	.	TGTGCCAGCAGCCCTCCCGGGTGGACAGGGCCCCACACAGATACGCAGTATTTT	CASSPPGWTGPHTDTQYF
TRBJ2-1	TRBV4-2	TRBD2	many	TGTGCCAGCAGCCAACGACTAGCGGGGTCCTACAATGAGCAGTTCTTC	CASSQRLAGSYNEQFF
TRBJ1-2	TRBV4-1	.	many	TGCGCCAGCAGCCCCCGGGGAGAAGGTTATAACTTTGGCTACACCTTC	CASSPRGEGYNFGYTF
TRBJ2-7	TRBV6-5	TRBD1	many	TGTGCCAGCAACCGACAGGGGGCCCTCTACGAGCAGTACTTC	CASNRQGALYEQYF
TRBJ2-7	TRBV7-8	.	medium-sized	TGTGCCAGCAGCTCCCGGGCCCAGCTCACGAACGAGCAGTACTTC	CASSSRAQLTNEQYF
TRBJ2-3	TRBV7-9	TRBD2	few	TGTGCCAGCAGTCAGCGGAGGGGAGGGGGCACAGATACGCAGTATTTT	CASSQRRGGGTDTQYF
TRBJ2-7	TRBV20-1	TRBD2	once	TGCAGTGCTAGTCCTAGCGGGAGAGGCTACGAGCAGTACTTC	CSASPSGRGYEQYF
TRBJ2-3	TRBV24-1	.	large	TGTGCCACCAGTGATTTCCGCCGGGGCACAGATACGCAGTATTTT	CATSDFRRGTDTQYF
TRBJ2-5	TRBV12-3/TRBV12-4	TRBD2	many	TGTGCCAGCAGTTTTCAGCGGGAGCGCCAAGAGACCCAGTACTTC	CASSFQRERQETQYF
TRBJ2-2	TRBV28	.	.	TGTGCCAGCAGAGAATCGAACACCGGGGAGCTGTTTTTT	CASRESNTGELFF
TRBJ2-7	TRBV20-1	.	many	TGCAGTGCTCTCAGGGGCTGGTCCTACGAGCAGTACTTC	CSALRGWSYEQYF
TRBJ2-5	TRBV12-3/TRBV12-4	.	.	TGTGCCAGCAGTTTGGCCGGGACCCTACTGGAGACCCAGTACTTC	CASSLAGTLLETQYF
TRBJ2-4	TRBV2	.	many	TGTGCCAGCAGCCCGGACCAGGGGGGCAAAAACATTCAGTACTTC	CASSPDQGGKNIQYF
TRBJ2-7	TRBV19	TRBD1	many	TGTGCCAGTAGTATTGGACAGGGTAGGGCCTACGAGCAGTACTTC	CASSIGQGRAYEQYF